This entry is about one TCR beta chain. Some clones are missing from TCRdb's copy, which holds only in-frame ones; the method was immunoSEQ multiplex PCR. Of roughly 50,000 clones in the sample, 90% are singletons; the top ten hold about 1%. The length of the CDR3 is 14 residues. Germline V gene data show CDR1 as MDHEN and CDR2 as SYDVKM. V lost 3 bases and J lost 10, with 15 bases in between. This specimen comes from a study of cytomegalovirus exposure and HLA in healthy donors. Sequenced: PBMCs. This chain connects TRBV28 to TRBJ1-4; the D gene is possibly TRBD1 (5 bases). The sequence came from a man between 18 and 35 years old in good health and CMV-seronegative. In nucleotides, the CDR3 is TGTGCCAGCAGTTTGGGAGGGACCGGGGGAAAACTGTTTTTT. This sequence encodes CASSLGGTGGKLFF.